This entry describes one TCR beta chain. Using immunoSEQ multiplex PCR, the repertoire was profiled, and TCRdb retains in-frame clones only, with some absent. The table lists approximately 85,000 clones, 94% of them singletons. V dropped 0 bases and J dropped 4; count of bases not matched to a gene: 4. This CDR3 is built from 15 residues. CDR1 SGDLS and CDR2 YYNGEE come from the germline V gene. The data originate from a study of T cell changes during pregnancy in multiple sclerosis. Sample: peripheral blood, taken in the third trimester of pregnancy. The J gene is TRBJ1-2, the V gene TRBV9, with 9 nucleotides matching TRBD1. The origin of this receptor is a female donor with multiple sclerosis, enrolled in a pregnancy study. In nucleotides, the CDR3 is TGTGCCAGCAGCGTAGGGGGACAGGGTAGCTATGGCTACACCTTC. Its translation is CASSVGGQGSYGYTF.